The 19 T cell receptor beta chains in this list originate from one sample, sequenced in a study of cytomegalovirus exposure and HLA in healthy donors. Data came from immunoSEQ multiplex PCR; TCRdb stores just in-frame clones and leaves some out. The sample records some 240,000 clones, 70% to 90% being singletons. The sequencing input was PBMCs. The receptors originated from a woman in her 30s in good health and CMV-seropositive.

This chain uses TRBV27 with TRBJ2-3; 7 bases match TRBD2. The CDR3 length is 21 residues. The germline V gene encodes CDR1 MNHEY and CDR2 SMNVEV (reference sequence). The V and J ends lost 3 bases and 2 bases, in that order; junction bases with no gene match: 23. The CDR3 region is CASSFLHGGRGPNYDTDTQYF. Here the CDR3 DNA reads TGTGCCAGCAGTTTCCTCCATGGGGGGAGGGGACCAAATTATGACACAGATACGCAGTATTTT.

The rearrangement joins TRBV7-2 to TRBJ1-1; D call uncertain. Trimming took 1 base from V and 7 from J, leaving 7 bases between them. The length of the CDR3 is 12 residues. CDR1 SGHTA and CDR2 FQGNSA come from the germline V gene. The CDR3 nucleotides are TGTGCCAGCAGCTTAGTAACGGTTGAAGCTTTCTTT. This sequence encodes CASSLVTVEAFF.

This sequence joins TRBV5-1 and TRBJ2-1, with 12 bases that match TRBD2. Germline-derived CDR1 and CDR2 are SGHRS and YFSETQ. The CDR3 consists of 15 residues. V was pared by 4 bases and J by 9 bases, with 8 bases of the junction left unmatched. CDR3: CASSPSGRDHSEQFF. In DNA form, the CDR3 reads TGCGCCAGCAGCCCTAGCGGGAGGGATCACAGTGAGCAGTTCTTC.

The V and J genes are TRBV27 and TRBJ2-7; TRBD1 agrees at 9 bases. The CDR3 runs to 15 residues. Germline CDR1 reads MNHEY; CDR2 reads SMNVEV (reference sequence). The V segment lost 4 bases and the J segment 3 bases; nucleotides outside the gene matches: 7. The CDR3 coding sequence is TGTGCCAGCAGTTCCTTACAGGGGGCGATCTACGAGCAGTACTTC. This codes for CASSSLQGAIYEQYF.

V is TRBV11-3 and J is TRBJ2-1; 7 positions agree with TRBD2. Germline V gene sequence: CDR1 SGHNT, CDR2 YENEEA. CDR3 size: 16 residues. Trimming removed 0 bases from V and 8 bases from J; junction bases left unmatched: 10. CDR3 coding DNA: TGTGCCAGCAGCTTAGATTCGCGGGAGCGTTTCGATGAGCAGTTCTTC. It encodes CASSLDSRERFDEQFF.

The chain combines TRBV21-1 with TRBJ2-3; TRBD2 is taken as the D call from the table, unchecked against the DNA. TRBV21-1 is assigned pseudogene status. This CDR3 is built from 16 residues. As DNA, the CDR3 is TGTGCCAGCAGCACCCGGGACTATATTTACACAGATACGCAGTATTTT. It translates to CASSTRDYIYTDTQYF.

The V and J genes are TRBV4-1 and TRBJ2-4; 9 bases match TRBD1. The junction had 6 bases not matched to a gene; V was cut back by 4 bases and J by 8 bases. CDR1 and CDR2 (germline): MGHRA, YSYEKL. The CDR3 totals 14 residues. This chain's CDR3 is CASSLGQGIYIQYF. DNA of the CDR3: TGCGCCAGCAGCCTCGGACAGGGGATCTACATTCAGTACTTC.

The rearrangement links TRBV4-2 to TRBJ1-1; D is uncertain. Trimming cost V 1 base and J 4 bases, with 7 bases left between them. Germline V gene data show CDR1 as LGHNA and CDR2 as YNFKEQ. This CDR3 is built from 13 residues. CDR3 nucleotide sequence: TGTGCCAGCAGCCAAGGACTTGGCACTGAAGCTTTCTTT. Protein product: CASSQGLGTEAFF.

V is TRBV19 and J is TRBJ2-2; D call uncertain. This CDR3 is 11 amino acids long. Trimming took 7 bases from V and 5 from J, leaving 5 bases between them. Germline V gene data show CDR1 as LNHDA and CDR2 as SQIVND (reference sequence). Here the CDR3 DNA reads TGTGCCAGTACGGGTACCGGGGAGCTGTTTTTT. Translating gives CASTGTGELFF.

The chain uses TRBV5-6 and TRBJ1-2; D call uncertain. This CDR3 contains 16 residues. Germline assignment: CDR1 SGHDT and CDR2 YYEEEE. Trimming cost V 0 bases and J 6 bases, with 18 bases left between them. CDR3 residues: CASSLAGRESGHGYTF. The CDR3 region has the DNA TGTGCCAGCAGCTTGGCAGGTAGGGAGTCGGGTCATGGCTACACCTTC.

This chain uses TRBV15 with TRBJ1-2; 12 bases are shared with TRBD1. CDR1 is LNHNV, CDR2 YYDKDF, per germline (reference sequence). V was clipped by 4 bases and J by 5 bases; unmatched bases: 5. The CDR3 totals 15 residues. The CDR3 sequence is CATSNWDRGPYGYTF. CDR3 in DNA: TGTGCCACCAGCAATTGGGACAGGGGGCCTTATGGCTACACCTTC.

V gene TRBV2 combines with J gene TRBJ2-5; D remains unclear. The V end lost 4 bases, the J end lost 6 bases, and 15 bases lay between the germline ends. Germline loops: CDR1 SNHLY, CDR2 FYNNEI. This CDR3 region has 14 residues. The CDR3 DNA is TGTGCCAGCAGTGGAATAGCCGGGTGGAAGACCCAGTACTTC. It codes for CASSGIAGWKTQYF.

J is TRBJ2-7 and V is TRBV27, with 7 bases fitting TRBD1. Germline CDR1 reads MNHEY; CDR2 reads SMNVEV (reference sequence). J gave up 0 bases and V 10 bases, and 9 bases lay outside the gene matches. CDR3 size: 14 residues. Here the CDR3 reads CAIKNRDSSYEQYF. The CDR3 region has the DNA TGTGCCATCAAGAACCGGGACAGCTCCTACGAGCAGTACTTC.

This chain joins TRBV6-6 and TRBJ1-5, with 7 nucleotides matching TRBD1. The V segment lost 5 bases and the J segment 5 bases; nucleotides outside the gene matches: 3. CDR3 length: 13 amino acids. Germline lookup yields CDR1 MNHNY and CDR2 SVGAGI (reference sequence). CDR3 region: CASSPQGDQPQHF. The CDR3 nucleotides read TGTGCCAGCAGTCCCCAGGGGGATCAGCCCCAGCATTTT.

This clone was seen a few times. This sequence joins TRBV5-5 and TRBJ1-1; D is ambiguous. V was clipped by 2 bases and J by 0 bases, with 2 bases between them. The CDR3 is made up of 12 amino acids. Looked up from germline, CDR1 is SGHKS and CDR2 is YYEKEE (reference sequence). CDR3: CASSFVNTEAFF. The DNA for the CDR3 is TGTGCCAGCAGCTTCGTGAACACTGAAGCTTTCTTT.

The chain has TRBV5-1 and TRBJ2-7; 11 bases line up with TRBD2. The CDR3 consists of 15 residues. The V gene's germline CDR1 is SGHRS and CDR2 YFSETQ. J lost 3 bases, V lost 4 bases, and 6 bases had no gene match. CDR3 sequence reads: CASSGGTSGLYEQYF. In nucleotides, the CDR3 is TGCGCCAGCAGCGGGGGGACTAGCGGACTCTACGAGCAGTACTTC.

This clone was counted a single time. V and J are TRBV7-9 and TRBJ1-3; 9 bases are a match to TRBD1. With 1 base clipped from V and 4 bases from J, the junction kept 2 bases outside the gene matches. Looked up from germline, CDR1 is SEHNR and CDR2 is FQNEAQ (reference sequence). The CDR3 is 15 amino acids. The CDR3: CASSLEGTGGNTIYF. The CDR3 DNA follows: TGTGCCAGCAGCTTAGAAGGGACAGGGGGAAACACCATATATTTT.

The chain carries TRBV5-1 and TRBJ2-7; 7 bases are shared with TRBD2. Germline lookup yields CDR1 SGHRS and CDR2 YFSETQ. J was trimmed by 1 base and V by 6 bases; bases with no gene match: 13. This CDR3 comprises 16 residues. This CDR3 is CASNSLREGTSYEQYF. Here the CDR3 DNA reads TGCGCCAGCAACTCCCTAAGGGAGGGGACGTCCTACGAGCAGTACTTC.

This chain uses TRBV6-6 with TRBJ2-1; TRBD2 agrees at 9 bases. V gave up 3 bases and J gave up 4 bases; unmatched junction bases: 4. Per the germline V gene, CDR1 is MNHNY and CDR2 is SVGAGI (reference sequence). The CDR3 totals 15 residues. In nucleotides, the CDR3 is TGTGCCAGCAGTTATCGAGCGGGAGGTTACAATGAGCAGTTCTTC. Its protein product is CASSYRAGGYNEQFF.